This note documents a single T cell receptor (beta chain) sequence. The data stem from a study of blood T cell repertoires in COVID-19. About the research overall: The United States, Italy and Spain provided the acute and convalescent COVID-19 samples.

The germline V gene encodes CDR1 LGHNA and CDR2 YSLEER. V lost 0 bases and J 4 bases, leaving 10 bases between the germline ends. The CDR3 is made up of 15 amino acids. Per the study methods: Reference gene primers were amplified, and this amplification served to estimate nucleated cell counts. Only in-frame clones appear in the TCRdb table, and some are missing; sequencing was by immunoSEQ multiplex PCR. Clonal size and the V and J genes are those of that table, whereas D and trimming came from the DNA. Seen here are about 180,000 clones, 70% to 90% observed once, and the top ten hold 20% to 25%. The sequenced sample consisted of peripheral blood. The rearrangement links TRBV4-3 to TRBJ2-1; D is perhaps TRBD1 (6 bases). The receptor's source is a man in his sixties or seventies with active or convalescent COVID-19. CDR3 amino acids: CASSQEHTGYNEQFF. As DNA, the CDR3 is TGCGCCAGCAGCCAAGAACATACAGGGTACAATGAGCAGTTCTTC.